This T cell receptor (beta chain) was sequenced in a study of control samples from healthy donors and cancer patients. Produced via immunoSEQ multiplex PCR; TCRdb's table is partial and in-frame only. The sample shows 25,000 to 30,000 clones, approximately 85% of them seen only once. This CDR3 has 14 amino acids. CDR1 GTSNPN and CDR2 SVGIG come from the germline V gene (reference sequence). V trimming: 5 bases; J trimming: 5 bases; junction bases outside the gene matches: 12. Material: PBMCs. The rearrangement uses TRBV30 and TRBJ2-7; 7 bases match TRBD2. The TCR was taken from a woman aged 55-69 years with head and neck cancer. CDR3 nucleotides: TGTGCCTGGCGCAACACCGGGACTAAGGACGAGCAGTACTTC. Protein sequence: CAWRNTGTKDEQYF.